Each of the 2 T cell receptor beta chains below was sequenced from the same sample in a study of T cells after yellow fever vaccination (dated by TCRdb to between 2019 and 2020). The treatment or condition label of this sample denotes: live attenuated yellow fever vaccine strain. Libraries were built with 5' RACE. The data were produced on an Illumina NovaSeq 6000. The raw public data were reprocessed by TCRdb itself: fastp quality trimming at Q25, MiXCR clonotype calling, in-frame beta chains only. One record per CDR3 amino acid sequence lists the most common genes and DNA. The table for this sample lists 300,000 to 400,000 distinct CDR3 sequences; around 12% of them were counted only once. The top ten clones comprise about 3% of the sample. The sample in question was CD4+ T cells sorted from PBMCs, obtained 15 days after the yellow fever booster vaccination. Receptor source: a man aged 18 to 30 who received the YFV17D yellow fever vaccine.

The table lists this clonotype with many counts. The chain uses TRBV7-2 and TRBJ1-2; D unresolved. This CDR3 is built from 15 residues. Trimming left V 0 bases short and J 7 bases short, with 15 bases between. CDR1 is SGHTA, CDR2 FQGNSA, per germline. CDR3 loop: CASSLARLPDGGYTF. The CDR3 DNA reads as TGTGCCAGCAGCTTAGCGAGGCTACCTGATGGTGGCTACACCTTC. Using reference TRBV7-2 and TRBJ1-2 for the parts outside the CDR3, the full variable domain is GAGVSQSPSNKVTEKGKDVELRCDPISGHTALYWYRQSLGQGLEFLIYFQGNSAPDKSGLPSDRFSAERTGGSVSTLTIQRTQQEDSAVYLCASSLARLPDGGYTFGSGTRLTVV.

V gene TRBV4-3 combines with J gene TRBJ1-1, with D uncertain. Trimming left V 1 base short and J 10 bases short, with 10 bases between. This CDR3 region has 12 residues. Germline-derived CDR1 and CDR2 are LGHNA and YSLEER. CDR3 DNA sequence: TGCGCCAGCAGCCAAGCGGGGAGGAGAGCTTTCTTT. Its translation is CASSQAGRRAFF.